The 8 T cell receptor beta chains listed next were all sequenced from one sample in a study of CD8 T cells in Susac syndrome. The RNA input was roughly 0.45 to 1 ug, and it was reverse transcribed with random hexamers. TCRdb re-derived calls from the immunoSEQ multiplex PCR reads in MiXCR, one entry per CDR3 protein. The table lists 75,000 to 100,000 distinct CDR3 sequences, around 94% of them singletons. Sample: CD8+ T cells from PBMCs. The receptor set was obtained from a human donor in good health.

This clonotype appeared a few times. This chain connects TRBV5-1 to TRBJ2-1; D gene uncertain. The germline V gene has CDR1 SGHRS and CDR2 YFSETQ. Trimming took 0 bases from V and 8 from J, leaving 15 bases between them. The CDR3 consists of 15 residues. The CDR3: CASSLEGSYTYEQFF. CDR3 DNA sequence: TGCGCCAGCAGCTTGGAGGGATCGTATACCTATGAGCAGTTCTTC.

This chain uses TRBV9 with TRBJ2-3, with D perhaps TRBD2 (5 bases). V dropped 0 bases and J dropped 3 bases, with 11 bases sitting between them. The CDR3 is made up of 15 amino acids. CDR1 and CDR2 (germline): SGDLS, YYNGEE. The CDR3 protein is CASSVGILGTDTQYF. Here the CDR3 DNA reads TGTGCCAGCAGCGTAGGCATACTAGGGACAGATACGCAGTATTTT.

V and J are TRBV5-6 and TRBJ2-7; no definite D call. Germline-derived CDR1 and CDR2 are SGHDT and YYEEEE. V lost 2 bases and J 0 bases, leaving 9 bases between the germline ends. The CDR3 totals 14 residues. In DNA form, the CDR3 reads TGTGCCAGCAGCTTTTCTGTTAGCTCCTACGAGCAGTACTTC. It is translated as CASSFSVSSYEQYF. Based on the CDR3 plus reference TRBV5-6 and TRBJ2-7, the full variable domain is DAGVTQSPTHLIKTRGQQVTLRCSPKSGHDTVSWYQQALGQGPQFIFQYYEEEERQRGNFPDRFSGHQFPNYSSELNVNALLLGDSALYLCASSFSVSSYEQYFGPGTRLTVT.

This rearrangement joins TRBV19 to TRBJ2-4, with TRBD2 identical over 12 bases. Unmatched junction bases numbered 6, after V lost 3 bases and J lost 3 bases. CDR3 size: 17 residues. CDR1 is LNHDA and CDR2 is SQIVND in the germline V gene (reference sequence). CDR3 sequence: CASSMRLAGVDKNIQYF. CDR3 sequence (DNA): TGTGCCAGTAGTATGAGACTAGCGGGAGTCGACAAAAACATTCAGTACTTC.

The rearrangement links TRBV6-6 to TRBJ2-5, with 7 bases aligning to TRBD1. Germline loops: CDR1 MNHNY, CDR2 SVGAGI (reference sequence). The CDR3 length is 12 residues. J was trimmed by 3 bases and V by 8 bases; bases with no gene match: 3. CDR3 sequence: CASEGQKETQYF. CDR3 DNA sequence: TGTGCCAGCGAGGGACAGAAAGAGACCCAGTACTTC.

The CDR3 here is CASSTKRGGGYTF. DNA of the CDR3: TGTGCCAGCAGTACGAAACGGGGAGGAGGCTACACCTTC. V gene TRBV27 combines with J gene TRBJ1-2; D not resolved. V lost 5 bases and J 8 bases, leaving 15 bases between the germline ends. The CDR3 has 13 amino acids. Germline-derived CDR1 and CDR2 are MNHEY and SMNVEV (reference sequence).

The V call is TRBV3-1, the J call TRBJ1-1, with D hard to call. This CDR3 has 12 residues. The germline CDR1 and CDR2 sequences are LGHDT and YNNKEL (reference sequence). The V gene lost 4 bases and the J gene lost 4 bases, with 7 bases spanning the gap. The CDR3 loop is CASSLESTEAFF. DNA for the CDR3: TGTGCCAGCAGCCTGGAAAGCACTGAAGCTTTCTTT. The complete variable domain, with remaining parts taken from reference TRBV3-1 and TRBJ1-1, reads DTAVSQTPKYLVTQMGNDKSIKCEQNLGHDTMYWYKQDSKKFLKIMFSYNNKELIINETVPNRFSPKSPDKAHLNLHINSLELGDSAVYFCASSLESTEAFFGQGTRLTVV.

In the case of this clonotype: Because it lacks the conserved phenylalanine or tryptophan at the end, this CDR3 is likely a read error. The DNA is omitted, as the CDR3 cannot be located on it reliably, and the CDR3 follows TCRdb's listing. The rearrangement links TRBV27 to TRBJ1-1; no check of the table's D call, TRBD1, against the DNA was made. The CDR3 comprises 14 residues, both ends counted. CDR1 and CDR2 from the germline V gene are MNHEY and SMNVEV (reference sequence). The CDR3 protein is CASSLPLTGLVTFL.